This T cell receptor (beta chain) is from a study of post-analysis software for immune sequencing data. Every TCR beta cDNA library bore unique molecular identifiers. Out of 1 to 10 million T cells, about 520,000 cDNA molecules were generated. A single record per CDR3 protein comes from TCRdb applying MiXCR to the PCR reads. The table records 180,000 or so distinct CDR3 sequences, 29% of them present only once. Germline trimming cut 0 bases from V and 6 bases from J; bases unmatched to any gene: 5. The CDR3 has 14 residues. Germline loops: CDR1 SGHRS, CDR2 YFSETQ. This clonotype was picked up a small number of times. Its antigen is as yet unknown. Whole-study results and caveats: Controls' normalized Chao1 diversity significantly exceeded that of multiple sclerosis patients. Higher frequency in patients than in controls was seen for about five TRBV segments, with TRBV5-6, TRBV5-1 and TRBV20-1 among them.

The source is a girl aged 2 to 17 with multiple sclerosis. The rearrangement joins TRBV5-1 to TRBJ1-2; 7 bases are shared with TRBD1. The sequenced material came from blood. The CDR3 DNA reads TGCGCCAGCAGCTTGGATACAGGGGTCGATGGCTACACCTTC. Protein product: CASSLDTGVDGYTF.